This passage covers 22 T cell receptor beta chains from one sample sequenced in a study of shared T cell receptors in the human thymus. The repertoire was sequenced with immunoSEQ multiplex PCR; TCRdb's copy has only in-frame clones and lacks some. This table has roughly 710,000 clones, around 85% appearing once. The same sample was also studied in work on human thymus T cells.

The sample comprised thymocytes. The receptors derive from a girl under two years old with a congenital heart defect.

The chain recombines TRBV6-1 with TRBJ1-5, with D unclear. The CDR3 has 15 residues. In germline, CDR1 is MNHNS, CDR2 SASEGT. Trimming stripped 1 base from V and 5 bases from J, with 12 bases between. CDR3 sequence (DNA): TGTGCCAGCAGTGAAGAGACCGAGAGGGATCAGCCCCAGCATTTT. This sequence encodes CASSEETERDQPQHF.

This chain's CDR3 is CASGDTGGTNTEAFF. CDR3 in DNA: TGTGCCAGCGGCGATACAGGGGGCACGAACACTGAAGCTTTCTTT. The chain combines TRBV28 with TRBJ1-1, with 9 bases identical to TRBD1. After removal of 8 bases from V and 1 base from J, the junction contained 8 bases not matched to a gene. Looked up from germline, CDR1 is MDHEN and CDR2 is SYDVKM. This CDR3 comprises 15 residues.

V is TRBV6-6 and J is TRBJ2-7; D is possibly TRBD1 (6 bases). Germline-derived CDR1 and CDR2 are MNHNY and SVGAGI (reference sequence). V was trimmed by 11 bases and J by 3 bases, leaving 20 bases between them. The CDR3 contains 14 residues. In DNA form, the CDR3 reads TGTGCCTCCCGAAAGGACAGTCTTTACTACGAGCAGTACTTC. This gives the protein CASRKDSLYYEQYF.

The CDR3 region has the DNA TGTGCCAGCAGCTACGTCGGGGGACCGGGGGTTGGAGAGACCCAGTACTTC. It encodes CASSYVGGPGVGETQYF. The chain is built from TRBV7-2 and TRBJ2-5, with a possible D match to TRBD2 (6 bases). CDR1 SGHTA and CDR2 FQGNSA come from the germline V gene. Trimming pared 4 bases from V and 4 bases from J, leaving 22 bases between. CDR3 length: 17 residues.

The J gene is TRBJ1-6, the V gene TRBV27; 7 nucleotides line up with TRBD1. This CDR3 is 16 amino acids long. The germline V gene encodes CDR1 MNHEY and CDR2 SMNVEV (reference sequence). The V and J ends lost 6 bases and 2 bases, in that order; junction bases with no gene match: 7. CDR3 region: CASSTDRVAYNSPLHF. In DNA, the CDR3 is TGTGCCAGCAGCACTGACAGGGTCGCCTATAATTCACCCCTCCACTTT.

This chain connects TRBV2 to TRBJ1-1; 7 bases match TRBD1. Per the germline V gene, CDR1 is SNHLY and CDR2 is FYNNEI. The CDR3 contains 14 residues. Trimming removed 6 bases from V and 0 bases from J; junction bases left unmatched: 4. CDR3 protein: CASRRGQLNTEAFF. DNA of the CDR3: TGTGCCAGCAGGAGGGGACAGTTGAACACTGAAGCTTTCTTT.

The V gene is TRBV25-1, the J gene TRBJ2-3, with a tentative D call TRBD2 (7 bases). This CDR3 comprises 15 residues. Germline CDR1 and CDR2: MGHDK and SYGVNS. With 3 bases removed from V and 5 bases from J, the gap between germline ends came to 15 bases. CDR3 sequence: CASSEGGPGGDTQYF. The CDR3 DNA reads TGTGCCAGCAGTGAGGGGGGGCCCGGCGGAGATACGCAGTATTTT.

The chain has TRBV2 and TRBJ1-3, with 9 bases lining up with TRBD1. V gave up 6 bases and J gave up 2 bases; unmatched junction bases: 2. The length of the CDR3 is 14 residues. Germline CDR1 reads SNHLY; CDR2 reads FYNNEI. This chain's CDR3 is CASRHRGPGNTIYF. CDR3 nucleotides: TGTGCCAGCAGGCACAGGGGGCCTGGAAACACCATATATTTT.

The chain uses TRBV27 and TRBJ1-1, with 9 bases aligning to TRBD1. Germline V gene lookup returns CDR1 MNHEY and CDR2 SMNVEV (reference sequence). The junction had 2 bases not matched to a gene; V was cut back by 4 bases and J by 5 bases. The CDR3 extends over 13 amino acids. CDR3 sequence: CASSSTGGTEAFF. The CDR3 DNA follows: TGTGCCAGCAGTTCGACAGGGGGAACTGAAGCTTTCTTT.

The genes are TRBV6-5 and TRBJ1-2; D is possibly TRBD1 (5 bases). With 2 bases removed from V and 6 bases from J, the gap between germline ends came to 13 bases. Germline V gives CDR1 MNHEY, CDR2 SVGAGI. This CDR3 comprises 14 residues. The CDR3 DNA is TGTGCCAGCAGTTACCAGCACGGACACCATGGCTACACCTTC. The encoded protein is CASSYQHGHHGYTF.

This sequence joins TRBV18 and TRBJ1-1; D not resolved. Trimming removed 3 bases at V and 3 bases at J, with 17 bases between. This CDR3 spans 16 amino acids. The germline V gene encodes CDR1 KGHSH and CDR2 LQKENI. CDR3 residues: CASSPEAADGDTEAFF. Here the CDR3 DNA reads TGTGCCAGCTCACCGGAGGCAGCTGACGGGGACACTGAAGCTTTCTTT.

This sequence joins TRBV6-4 and TRBJ2-3, with D possibly being TRBD2 (6 bases). CDR3 length: 17 residues. Germline CDR1 is MRHNA and CDR2 is SNTAGT. The ends were cut back, 3 bases at V and 0 bases at J, with 16 bases in the middle. The CDR3: CASSEAWRGSSTDTQYF. CDR3 nucleotides: TGTGCCAGCAGTGAAGCGTGGCGGGGCTCTAGCACAGATACGCAGTATTTT.

This clone has a handful of counts. The CDR3 reads CASSEATGGPLGTGNTIYF. As DNA, the CDR3 is TGTGCCAGCAGTGAAGCGACAGGGGGACCTCTCGGGACTGGAAACACCATATATTTT. This sequence joins TRBV6-1 and TRBJ1-3; TRBD1 matches at 9 bases. Germline CDR1 reads MNHNS; CDR2 reads SASEGT. The junction had 11 bases not matched to a gene; V was cut back by 0 bases and J by 2 bases. The CDR3 runs to 19 residues.

This rearrangement joins TRBV9 to TRBJ1-2, with D perhaps matching TRBD1 (5 bases). Trimming removed 0 bases at V and 5 bases at J, with 17 bases between. There are 16 residues in the CDR3. Germline loops: CDR1 SGDLS, CDR2 YYNGEE. The CDR3 coding sequence is TGTGCCAGCAGCGTAGGTAGGGGTCGACTTCCTTATGGCTACACCTTC. It specifies CASSVGRGRLPYGYTF.

This chain uses TRBV5-1 with TRBJ1-2, with 7 bases aligning to TRBD1. The CDR3 has 15 residues. The germline CDR1 and CDR2 sequences are SGHRS and YFSETQ. The trim removed 0 bases at V and 5 bases at J, leaving 7 bases unmatched. CDR3 coding DNA: TGCGCCAGCAGCTTGGCGACAGGGCCCTTTTATGGCTACACCTTC. It codes for CASSLATGPFYGYTF. Based on the CDR3 plus reference TRBV5-1 and TRBJ1-2, the full variable domain is KAGVTQTPRYLIKTRGQQVTLSCSPISGHRSVSWYQQTPGQGLQFLFEYFSETQRNKGNFPGRFSGRQFSNSRSEMNVSTLELGDSALYLCASSLATGPFYGYTFGSGTRLTVV.

The V and J genes are TRBV20-1 and TRBJ1-2; D call uncertain. V was cut by 6 bases and J by 12 bases, with 8 bases left in between. CDR3 length: 8 residues. The V gene's germline CDR1 is DFQATT and CDR2 SNEGSKA (reference sequence). The CDR3 DNA is TGCAGTGCAGTTGAGAACACCTTC. It is translated as CSAVENTF.

The V gene is TRBV9, the J gene TRBJ1-2; 7 bases agree with TRBD1. This CDR3 contains 17 residues. Trimming at V came to 3 bases and at J to 1 base, leaving 12 bases not matched to a gene. From germline, CDR1 is SGDLS and CDR2 YYNGEE. CDR3 in amino acids: CASSALPGDRNNYGYTF. The CDR3 nucleotides are TGTGCCAGCAGCGCACTACCGGGGGACAGAAATAACTATGGCTACACCTTC.

V usage is TRBV5-6 and J usage is TRBJ1-1; D is unresolved. The V gene's germline CDR1 is SGHDT and CDR2 YYEEEE. CDR3 size: 16 residues. V gave up 0 bases and J gave up 3 bases, with 15 bases separating them. The CDR3 nucleotides are TGTGCCAGCAGCTTGGCCAATACGGCGAGGGACACTGAAGCTTTCTTT. Protein product: CASSLANTARDTEAFF.

The V call is TRBV27, the J call TRBJ2-3; 8 positions match TRBD1. Trimming cost V 6 bases and J 2 bases; bases outside gene matches: 13. The CDR3 length is 17 residues. The germline V gene has CDR1 MNHEY and CDR2 SMNVEV (reference sequence). The CDR3 reads CASRLQGALFPTDTQYF. CDR3 nucleotide sequence: TGTGCCAGCAGGCTCCAGGGGGCCCTATTCCCCACAGATACGCAGTATTTT.

Concerning this clone: Other DNA sequences from this sample encode an identical CDR3 as well. The rearrangement uses TRBV5-1 and TRBJ1-4; D not resolved. The CDR3 loop spans 15 amino acids. Germline V gene lookup returns CDR1 SGHRS and CDR2 YFSETQ. V shed 0 bases and J shed 0 bases, with 6 bases lying between them. The CDR3 reads CASSLGTATNEKLFF. For the CDR3, the DNA is TGCGCCAGCAGCTTGGGAACTGCAACTAATGAAAAACTGTTTTTT.

The sample holds a few counts of this clone. The CDR3 protein is CASSLAAGDRSTQPQHF. Written as DNA, the CDR3 is TGTGCCAGCAGCTTGGCGGCAGGGGATAGGTCCACCCAGCCCCAGCATTTT. The chain recombines TRBV5-6 with TRBJ1-5; TRBD1 might be the D (6 bases). The CDR3 extends over 17 amino acids. Germline V gene lookup returns CDR1 SGHDT and CDR2 YYEEEE. V lost 0 bases and J 7 bases, leaving 20 bases between the germline ends. Supplemented by reference TRBV5-6 and TRBJ1-5, the full variable domain reads DAGVTQSPTHLIKTRGQQVTLRCSPKSGHDTVSWYQQALGQGPQFIFQYYEEEERQRGNFPDRFSGHQFPNYSSELNVNALLLGDSALYLCASSLAAGDRSTQPQHFGDGTRLSIL.

The rearrangement links TRBV29-1 to TRBJ2-1, with TRBD2 identical over 14 bases. J gave up 1 base and V 4 bases, and 3 bases lay outside the gene matches. The CDR3 runs 16 residues. Per germline, CDR1 SQVTM and CDR2 ANQGSEA. CDR3: CSVGWTSGGSYNEQFF. In nucleotides, the CDR3 is TGCAGCGTTGGGTGGACTAGCGGGGGGTCCTACAATGAGCAGTTCTTC.